This T cell receptor (beta chain) was profiled in a study of monozygotic twins with inflammatory bowel disease. Germline CDR1 reads DFQATT; CDR2 reads SNEGSKA (reference sequence). There are 12 residues in the CDR3. TCRdb reanalyzed the 5' RACE reads, giving one entry per CDR3 protein sequence and no DNA. Found here are some 200,000 distinct CDR3 sequences; the top ten clones hold 1.6%. This clonotype was sampled from a human donor with ulcerative colitis or Crohn's disease, or a healthy co-twin of an affected twin (not recorded which). This chain joins TRBV20-1 and TRBJ2-1; with no DNA, the TCRdb D assignment of TRBD1 cannot be verified. The sample taken for sequencing was blood. The CDR3 region is CSAFRGPGEQFF.